The clone carrying this TCR beta chain was counted a single time. Germline lookup yields CDR1 SNHLY and CDR2 FYNNEI. Trimming pared 6 bases from V and 7 bases from J, leaving 15 bases between. The CDR3 is 14 amino acids. This entry comes from a study of blood T cell repertoires in COVID-19. In Cohort 3, a recovered donor had either two negative PCRs, clearance, or symptom resolution. The repertoire was sequenced with immunoSEQ multiplex PCR; TCRdb's copy has only in-frame clones and lacks some. The sample includes 150,000 or so clones, roughly 83% of them seen just once. Sequencing was performed on PBMCs or T cells enriched from blood (not recorded which). The chain joins TRBV2 to TRBJ1-4; D is perhaps TRBD1 (6 bases). This clonotype was obtained from a woman aged 55 to 70 who had recovered from COVID-19. Here the CDR3 reads CASREDRWSEKLFF. CDR3 sequence (DNA): TGTGCCAGCAGGGAGGACAGATGGTCTGAAAAACTGTTTTTT. The variable domain in full, with the rest retrieved from reference TRBV2 and TRBJ1-4, is EPEVTQTPSHQVTQMGQEVILRCVPISNHLYFYWYRQILGQKVEFLVSFYNNEISEKSEIFDDQFSVERPDGSNFTLKIRSTKLEDSAMYFCASREDRWSEKLFFGSGTQLSVL.